The 20 T cell receptor beta chains given below trace back to one sample, sequenced in a study of blood T cell repertoires in COVID-19 (dated by TCRdb to 2019 to 2021). Library creation used the immunoSEQ multiplex PCR assay. Sourced from immuneACCESS, this table was stored by TCRdb with only in-frame sequences that have V and J called. A share of the clones is absent; for the studies checked, an unresolved V gene accounts for under half, and the remainder has no known explanation. The sample table lists tens of thousands of clones, approximately 90% of them with a count of one. The ten largest account for around 9.1% of the sample. Sequences were obtained from PBMCs or T cells enriched from blood (not recorded which). The receptor source for this set is a woman aged 40 to 50 who had recovered from COVID-19.

V is TRBV3-1 (or the pseudogene TRBV3-2) and J is TRBJ1-4; no firm D call. Trimming left V 2 bases short and J 10 bases short, with 8 bases between. From germline, CDR1 is LGHDT and CDR2 YNNKEL (reference sequence). CDR3 size: 12 residues. As DNA, the CDR3 is TGTGCCAGCAGCCAAAGGGCGGGAAAACTGTTTTTT. Translation: CASSQRAGKLFF.

The chain recombines TRBV10-3 with TRBJ1-1, with 10 bases aligning to TRBD1. Trimming removed 5 bases from V and 5 bases from J; junction bases left unmatched: 5. The CDR3 covers 14 residues. Looked up from germline, CDR1 is ENHRY and CDR2 is SYGVKD. The CDR3 spells CAISLGQGRTEAFF. In nucleotides, the CDR3 is TGTGCCATCAGTTTGGGACAGGGGCGAACTGAAGCTTTCTTT.

The rearrangement links TRBV6-5 to TRBJ1-3; D gene unclear. V gave up 6 bases and J gave up 0 bases, with 12 bases separating them. The CDR3 length is 15 residues. CDR1 and CDR2 (germline): MNHEY, SVGAGI. CDR3 residues: CASSFDTSSGNTIYF. In DNA, the CDR3 is TGTGCCAGCAGCTTCGACACCAGCTCTGGAAACACCATATATTTT.

This clone was detected once. The chain joins TRBV29-1 to TRBJ1-2; 10 bases line up with TRBD1. The germline V gene has CDR1 SQVTM and CDR2 ANQGSEA. The V gene end was trimmed by 7 bases and the J gene end by 7 bases; junction bases not matched to a gene: 9. The CDR3 runs 13 residues. The CDR3 DNA reads TGCAGCGGGCCGGGACAGGGGAAGCGTGGCTACACCTTC. It is translated as CSGPGQGKRGYTF.

V usage is TRBV18 and J usage is TRBJ2-3, with 7 bases matching TRBD1. Germline CDR1 and CDR2: KGHSH and LQKENI. CDR3 size: 15 residues. Germline trimming cut 2 bases from V and 3 bases from J; bases unmatched to any gene: 5. This CDR3 reads CASSPRQGSTDTQYF. The CDR3 DNA follows: TGTGCCAGCTCACCAAGACAGGGATCGACAGATACGCAGTATTTT.

J is TRBJ1-1 and V is TRBV5-6; 7 nucleotides match TRBD1. V was pared by 4 bases and J by 2 bases, with 17 bases of the junction left unmatched. In germline, CDR1 is SGHDT, CDR2 YYEEEE. The CDR3 is made up of 18 amino acids. CDR3 sequence: CASSPRRTGVISNTEAFF. For the CDR3, the DNA is TGTGCCAGCAGCCCCCGGCGGACAGGTGTTATATCAAACACTGAAGCTTTCTTT.

CDR3 residues: CASSLPRQGGDTQYF. The CDR3 DNA reads as TGTGCCAGCAGCTTGCCACGGCAGGGTGGTGATACGCAGTATTTT. The chain recombines TRBV5-4 with TRBJ2-3; D possibly corresponds to TRBD1 (5 bases). V gave up 1 base and J gave up 6 bases, with 15 bases separating them. Germline V gene sequence: CDR1 SGHNT, CDR2 YYREEE (reference sequence). CDR3 length: 15 residues.

The rearrangement uses TRBV11-3 and TRBJ2-2; the match to TRBD2 covers 13 bases. From germline, CDR1 is SGHNT and CDR2 YENEEA. Trimming cost V 5 bases and J 6 bases; bases outside gene matches: 18. The CDR3 has 20 amino acids. CDR3 coding DNA: TGTGCCAGCAGCCAAGGGCTGGGACTAGCGGGGCGTCAGGGGTCCGGGGAGCTGTTTTTT. Residues: CASSQGLGLAGRQGSGELFF. Full variable domain (rest looked up from reference TRBV11-3 and TRBJ2-2): EAGVVQSPRYKIIEKKQPVAFWCNPISGHNTLYWYLQNLGQGPELLIRYENEEAVDDSQLPKDRFSAERLKGVDSTLKIQPAELGDSAVYLCASSQGLGLAGRQGSGELFFGEGSRLTVL.

This clone was seen a few times. The chain is built from TRBV10-1 and TRBJ1-2, with 8 bases matching TRBD1. This CDR3 is built from 15 residues. Germline CDR1 and CDR2: WNHNN and SYGVQD (reference sequence). Losses at the gene ends were 1 base for V and 6 bases for J; bases not matched to a gene: 7. The CDR3 spells CASSEFQGAGNGYTF. The DNA for the CDR3 is TGCGCCAGCAGTGAGTTCCAGGGGGCAGGTAATGGCTACACCTTC.

This CDR3 reads CASSLADSNTEAFF. CDR3 nucleotides: TGTGCCAGCAGCTTAGCAGACAGCAACACTGAAGCTTTCTTT. V is TRBV7-6 and J is TRBJ1-1, with D perhaps TRBD1 (5 bases). CDR1 SGHVS and CDR2 FNYEAQ come from the germline V gene. The CDR3 length is 14 residues. Deletions cut 0 bases from V and 2 bases from J, with 7 bases between.

This clone was seen a handful of times. The rearrangement uses TRBV18 and TRBJ1-6; 8 bases line up with TRBD1. Trimming removed 1 base from V and 10 bases from J; junction bases left unmatched: 3. The CDR3 loop spans 14 amino acids. CDR1 and CDR2 from the germline V gene are KGHSH and LQKENI. CDR3 DNA sequence: TGTGCCAGCTCACCACAGACAGGGGAATCACCCCTCCACTTT. This translates into CASSPQTGESPLHF.

The chain carries TRBV6-5 and TRBJ2-2; TRBD1 matches 9 bases. Unmatched junction bases numbered 7, after V lost 6 bases and J lost 5 bases. This CDR3 comprises 15 residues. CDR1 and CDR2 (germline): MNHEY, SVGAGI. The CDR3 spells CASRKQGARTGELFF. The CDR3 region has the DNA TGTGCCAGCAGGAAACAGGGGGCTAGGACCGGGGAGCTGTTTTTT.

The chain has TRBV6-5 and TRBJ1-4; 7 bases are a match to TRBD1. The CDR3 spans 14 residues. Trimming took 4 bases from V and 2 from J; bases not matched to a gene: 1. Germline V gene sequence: CDR1 MNHEY, CDR2 SVGAGI. CDR3 loop: CASSSGGTNEKLFF. CDR3 sequence (DNA): TGTGCCAGCAGTTCAGGGGGGACTAATGAAAAACTGTTTTTT.

This chain joins TRBV5-1 and TRBJ2-7, with TRBD2 matching 13 bases. The V gene end was trimmed by 4 bases and the J gene end by 4 bases; junction bases not matched to a gene: 5. Germline CDR1 and CDR2: SGHRS and YFSETQ. This CDR3 is 15 amino acids long. CDR3 residues: CASSLGLAGEYEQYF. The CDR3 DNA reads TGCGCCAGCAGCCTCGGACTAGCGGGGGAATACGAGCAGTACTTC. Full variable domain (outside the CDR3, taken from reference TRBV5-1 and TRBJ2-7): KAGVTQTPRYLIKTRGQQVTLSCSPISGHRSVSWYQQTPGQGLQFLFEYFSETQRNKGNFPGRFSGRQFSNSRSEMNVSTLELGDSALYLCASSLGLAGEYEQYFGPGTRLTVT.

The chain links TRBV2 to TRBJ1-2, with TRBD1 matching 8 bases. Per the germline V gene, CDR1 is SNHLY and CDR2 is FYNNEI. The CDR3 runs to 14 residues. V gave up 4 bases and J gave up 7 bases; unmatched junction bases: 8. CDR3 bases: TGTGCCAGCAGTGGAGACAGGGGCGGTTTTGGCTACACCTTC. This codes for CASSGDRGGFGYTF.

The chain has TRBV10-3 and TRBJ1-1, with a possible D match to TRBD1 (6 bases). Germline loops: CDR1 ENHRY, CDR2 SYGVKD. The CDR3 contains 14 residues. Trimming took 4 bases from V and 3 from J, leaving 12 bases between them. The CDR3 DNA follows: TGTGCCATCAGTGTAGGGACATCACACACTGAAGCTTTCTTT. This codes for CAISVGTSHTEAFF.

The chain uses TRBV4-1 and TRBJ2-2; 8 nucleotides agree with TRBD2. The length of the CDR3 is 17 residues. CDR1 is MGHRA, CDR2 YSYEKL, per germline. V shed 3 bases and J 6 bases; nucleotides not matched to a gene: 12. In DNA form, the CDR3 reads TGCGCCAGCAGCCAGAAAGCGGGGGCCTCAGAGCCCGGGGAGCTGTTTTTT. Amino acids: CASSQKAGASEPGELFF.

This chain connects TRBV7-8 to TRBJ1-3, with 11 positions matching TRBD1. The CDR3 spans 16 residues. V dropped 3 bases and J dropped 7; count of bases not matched to a gene: 8. Germline V gene lookup returns CDR1 SGHVS and CDR2 FQNEAQ. CDR3 coding DNA: TGTGCCAGCAGCTTGGCAGATCGGGACAGGGGGAACACCATATATTTT. It specifies CASSLADRDRGNTIYF.

The chain uses TRBV19 and TRBJ1-2; 12 nucleotides align to TRBD1. Trimming cost V 5 bases and J 7 bases; bases outside gene matches: 11. Per the germline V gene, CDR1 is LNHDA and CDR2 is SQIVND (reference sequence). CDR3 length: 16 amino acids. The CDR3 protein is CASSLGTGGALSGYTF. CDR3 in DNA: TGTGCCAGTAGTCTTGGGACAGGGGGCGCATTGAGTGGCTACACCTTC.

This chain connects TRBV7-3 to TRBJ1-1; D is uncertain. Germline V gene lookup returns CDR1 SGHTA and CDR2 FQGTGA. This CDR3 has 17 amino acids. V shed 1 base and J shed 3 bases, with 18 bases lying between them. The CDR3 DNA sequence: TGTGCCAGCAGCTTAATACCGCTAGGTGGCGGGGACACTGAAGCTTTCTTT. Its protein product is CASSLIPLGGGDTEAFF.